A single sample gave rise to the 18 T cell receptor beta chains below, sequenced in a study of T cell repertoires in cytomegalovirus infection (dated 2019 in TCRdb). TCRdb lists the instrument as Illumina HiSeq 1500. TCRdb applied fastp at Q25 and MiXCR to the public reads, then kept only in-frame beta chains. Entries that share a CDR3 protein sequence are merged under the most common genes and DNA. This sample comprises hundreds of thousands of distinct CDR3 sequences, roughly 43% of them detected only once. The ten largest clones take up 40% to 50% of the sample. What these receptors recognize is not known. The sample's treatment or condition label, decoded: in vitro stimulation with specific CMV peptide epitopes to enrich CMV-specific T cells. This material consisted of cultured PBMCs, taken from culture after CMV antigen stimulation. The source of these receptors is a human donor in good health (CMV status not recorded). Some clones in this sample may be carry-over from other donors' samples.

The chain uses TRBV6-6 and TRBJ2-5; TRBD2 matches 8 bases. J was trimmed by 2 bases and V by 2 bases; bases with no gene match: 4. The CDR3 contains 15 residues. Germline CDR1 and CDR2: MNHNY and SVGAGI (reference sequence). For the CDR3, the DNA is TGTGCCAGCAGTTACCCAACTAGCGGACAAGAGACCCAGTACTTC. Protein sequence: CASSYPTSGQETQYF.

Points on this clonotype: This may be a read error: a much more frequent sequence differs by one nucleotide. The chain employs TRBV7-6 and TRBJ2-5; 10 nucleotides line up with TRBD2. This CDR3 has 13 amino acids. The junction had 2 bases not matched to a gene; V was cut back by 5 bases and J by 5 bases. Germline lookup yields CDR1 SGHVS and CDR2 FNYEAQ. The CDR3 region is CASSRGLAETQYF. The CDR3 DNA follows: TGTGCCAGCAGCAGGGGACTAGCGGAGACCCAGTACTTC.

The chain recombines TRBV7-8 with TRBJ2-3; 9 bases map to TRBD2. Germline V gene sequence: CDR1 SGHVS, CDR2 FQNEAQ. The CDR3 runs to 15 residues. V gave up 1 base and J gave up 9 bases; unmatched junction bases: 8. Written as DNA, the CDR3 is TGTGCCAGCAGCTTAGTACTCGAGACTAGCGGAACGCAGTATTTT. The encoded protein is CASSLVLETSGTQYF.

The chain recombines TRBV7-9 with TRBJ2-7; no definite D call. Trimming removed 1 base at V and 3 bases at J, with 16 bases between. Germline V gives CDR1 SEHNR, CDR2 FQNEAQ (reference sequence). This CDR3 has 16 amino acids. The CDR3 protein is CASSLVAGRNFYEQYF. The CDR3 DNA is TGTGCCAGCAGCTTAGTGGCAGGCAGGAATTTCTACGAGCAGTACTTC.

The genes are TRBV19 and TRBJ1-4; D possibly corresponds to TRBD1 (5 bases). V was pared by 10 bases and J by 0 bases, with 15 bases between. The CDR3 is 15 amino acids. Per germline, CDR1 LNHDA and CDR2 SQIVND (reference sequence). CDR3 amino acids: CATHGADATNEKLFF. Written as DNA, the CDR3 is TGTGCCACCCACGGGGCAGATGCAACTAATGAAAAACTGTTTTTT. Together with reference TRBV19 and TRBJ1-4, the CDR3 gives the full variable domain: DGGITQSPKYLFRKEGQNVTLSCEQNLNHDAMYWYRQDPGQGLRLIYYSQIVNDFQKGDIAEGYSVSREKKESFPLTVTSAQKNPTAFYLCATHGADATNEKLFFGSGTQLSVL.

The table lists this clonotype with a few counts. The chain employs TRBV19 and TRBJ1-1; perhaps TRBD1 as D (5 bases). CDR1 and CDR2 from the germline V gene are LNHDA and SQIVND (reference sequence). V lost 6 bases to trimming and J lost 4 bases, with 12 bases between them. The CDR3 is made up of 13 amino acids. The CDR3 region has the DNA TGTGCCAGTAGCGCAGGGTTCGGCACTGAAGCTTTCTTT. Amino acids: CASSAGFGTEAFF. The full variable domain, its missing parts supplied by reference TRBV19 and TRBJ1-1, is DGGITQSPKYLFRKEGQNVTLSCEQNLNHDAMYWYRQDPGQGLRLIYYSQIVNDFQKGDIAEGYSVSREKKESFPLTVTSAQKNPTAFYLCASSAGFGTEAFFGQGTRLTVV.

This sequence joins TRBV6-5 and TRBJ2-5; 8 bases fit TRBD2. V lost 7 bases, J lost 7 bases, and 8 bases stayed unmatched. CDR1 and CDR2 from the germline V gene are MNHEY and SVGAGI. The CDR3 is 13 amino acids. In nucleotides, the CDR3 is TGTGCCAGCAAACCCTCGGGGGGGGGGACCCAGTACTTC. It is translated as CASKPSGGGTQYF.

The DNA of the CDR3 is TGTGCCAGTAGTATCGCAAGGGGCTACGAGCAGTACTTC. It translates to CASSIARGYEQYF. This chain uses TRBV19 with TRBJ2-7, with a weak D call TRBD1 (5 bases). V was trimmed by 3 bases and J by 3 bases, leaving 9 bases between them. This CDR3 spans 13 amino acids. Germline CDR1 is LNHDA and CDR2 is SQIVND (reference sequence).

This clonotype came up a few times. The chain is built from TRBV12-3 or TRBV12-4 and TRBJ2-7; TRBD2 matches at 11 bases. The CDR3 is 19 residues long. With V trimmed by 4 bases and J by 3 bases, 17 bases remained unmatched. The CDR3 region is CASSYPIGQEGTSGYEQYF. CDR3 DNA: TGTGCCAGCAGTTACCCTATAGGACAGGAGGGGACTAGCGGCTACGAGCAGTACTTC.

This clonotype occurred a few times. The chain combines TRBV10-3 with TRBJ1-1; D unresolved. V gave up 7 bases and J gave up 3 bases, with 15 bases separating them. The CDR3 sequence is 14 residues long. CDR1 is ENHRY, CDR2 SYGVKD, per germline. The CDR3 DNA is TGTGCCATCATGCGGGCGGCGGGAGACACTGAAGCTTTCTTT. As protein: CAIMRAAGDTEAFF.

This chain's CDR3 is CAHIGGGRDRQETQYF. The CDR3 nucleotides read TGTGCCCACATTGGAGGGGGGCGGGACAGACAAGAGACCCAGTACTTC. The V call is TRBV12-3 or TRBV12-4, the J call TRBJ2-5; perhaps TRBD1 as D (7 bases). Trimming removed 11 bases from V and 2 bases from J, with 24 bases in between. This CDR3 comprises 16 residues.

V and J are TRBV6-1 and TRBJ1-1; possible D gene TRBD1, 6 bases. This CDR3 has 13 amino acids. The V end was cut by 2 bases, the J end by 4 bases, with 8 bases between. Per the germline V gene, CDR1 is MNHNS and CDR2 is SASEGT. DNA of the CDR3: TGTGCCAGCAGTGAACAGGGGCTCACTGAAGCTTTCTTT. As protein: CASSEQGLTEAFF.

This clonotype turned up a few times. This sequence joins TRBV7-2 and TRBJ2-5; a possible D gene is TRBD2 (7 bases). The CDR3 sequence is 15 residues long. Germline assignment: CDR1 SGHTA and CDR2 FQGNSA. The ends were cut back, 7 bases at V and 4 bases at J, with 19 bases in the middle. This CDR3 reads CASTLRGGGGETQYF. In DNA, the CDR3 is TGTGCCAGCACCCTGAGAGGGGGGGGTGGAGAGACCCAGTACTTC.

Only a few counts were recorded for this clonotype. CDR3 sequence: CATRGVSGGAINTEAFF. The CDR3 bases are TGTGCCACCAGGGGAGTAAGTGGAGGGGCCATCAACACTGAAGCTTTCTTT. The V gene is TRBV15, the J gene TRBJ1-1; a weak D match, TRBD1 (5 bases). Germline values: CDR1 LNHNV, CDR2 YYDKDF (reference sequence). Trimming shortened V by 6 bases and J by 2 bases, and 22 bases separated the two germline ends. The CDR3 sequence is 17 residues long. The whole variable domain, filled in from reference TRBV15 and TRBJ1-1, reads DAMVIQNPRYQVTQFGKPVTLSCSQTLNHNVMYWYQQKSSQAPKLLFHYYDKDFNNEADTPDNFQSRRPNTSFCFLDIRSPGLGDTAMYLCATRGVSGGAINTEAFFGQGTRLTVV.

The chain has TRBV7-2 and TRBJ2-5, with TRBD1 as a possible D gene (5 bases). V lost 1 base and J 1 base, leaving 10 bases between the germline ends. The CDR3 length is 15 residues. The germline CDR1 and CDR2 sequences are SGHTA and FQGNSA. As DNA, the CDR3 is TGTGCCAGCAGCTTAGATTCAGGGTTCCAAGAGACCCAGTACTTC. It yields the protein CASSLDSGFQETQYF.

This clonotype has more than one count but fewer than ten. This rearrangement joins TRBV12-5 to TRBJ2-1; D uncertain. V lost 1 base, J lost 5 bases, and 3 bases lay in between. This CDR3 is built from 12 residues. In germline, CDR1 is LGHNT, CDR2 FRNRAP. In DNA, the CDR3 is TGTGCTAGTGGTTTGGGAAACAATGAGCAGTTCTTC. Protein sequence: CASGLGNNEQFF.

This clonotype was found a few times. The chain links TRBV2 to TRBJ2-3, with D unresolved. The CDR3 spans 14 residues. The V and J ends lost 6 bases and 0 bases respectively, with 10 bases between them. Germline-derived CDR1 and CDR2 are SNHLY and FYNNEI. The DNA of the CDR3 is TGTGCCAGCAGGGAACTGGCTAGCACAGATACGCAGTATTTT. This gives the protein CASRELASTDTQYF. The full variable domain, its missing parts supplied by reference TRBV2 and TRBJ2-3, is EPEVTQTPSHQVTQMGQEVILRCVPISNHLYFYWYRQILGQKVEFLVSFYNNEISEKSEIFDDQFSVERPDGSNFTLKIRSTKLEDSAMYFCASRELASTDTQYFGPGTRLTVL.

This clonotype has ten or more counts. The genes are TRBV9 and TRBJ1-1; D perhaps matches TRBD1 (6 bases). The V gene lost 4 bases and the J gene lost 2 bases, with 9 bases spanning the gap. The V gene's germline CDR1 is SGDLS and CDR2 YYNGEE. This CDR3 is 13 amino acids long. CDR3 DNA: TGTGCCAGCAGCAGACAGGCCAACACTGAAGCTTTCTTT. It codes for CASSRQANTEAFF.